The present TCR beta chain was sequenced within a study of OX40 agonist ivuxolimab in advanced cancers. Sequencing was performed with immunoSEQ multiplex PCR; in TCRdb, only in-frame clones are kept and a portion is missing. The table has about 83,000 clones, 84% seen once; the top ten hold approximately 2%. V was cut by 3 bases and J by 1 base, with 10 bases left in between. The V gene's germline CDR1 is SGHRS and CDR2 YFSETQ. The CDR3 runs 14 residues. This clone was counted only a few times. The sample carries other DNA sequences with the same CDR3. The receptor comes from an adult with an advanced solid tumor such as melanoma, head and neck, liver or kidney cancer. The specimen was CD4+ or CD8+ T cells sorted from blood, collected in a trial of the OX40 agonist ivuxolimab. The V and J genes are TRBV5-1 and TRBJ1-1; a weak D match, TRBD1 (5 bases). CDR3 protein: CASSSQGGNTEAFF. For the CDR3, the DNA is TGCGCCAGCAGCTCTCAGGGAGGGAACACTGAAGCTTTCTTT.